The clone carrying this T cell receptor beta chain has only a few counts. The CDR3 has 12 residues. The trim removed 7 bases at V and 10 bases at J, leaving 4 bases unmatched. This entry comes from a study of blood T cells in healthy people across ages. Primed by a sample-barcoded 5' primer and a J-beta primer mix, a second PCR proceeded for 7 to 11 cycles. Each CDR3 protein gets one entry after TCRdb re-called the 5' RACE reads with MiXCR. The table shows about 770,000 distinct CDR3 sequences, with more than 40% occurring only once. The sample was blood. The chain employs TRBV12-3 or TRBV12-4 and TRBJ1-6, with 7 bases that match TRBD1. This receptor was identified in a man aged 55 to 69 in good health. The CDR3, as DNA: TGTGCCAGCAAAGACAGGGACTCACCCCTCCACTTT. This gives the protein CASKDRDSPLHF.